This T cell receptor beta chain was found in a study of beta chain features in type 1 diabetes. Expressed TCRB transcripts were sequenced because the isolated RNA had all been reverse transcribed beforehand. Regulatory, naive and central memory T cell samples averaged about 3.5 million reads. Clones were read by immunoSEQ multiplex PCR, and TCRdb kept only the in-frame ones, dropping some. The profile shows about 240,000 clones, around 13% of them singletons. This CDR3 has 14 amino acids. Germline assignment: CDR1 SEHNR and CDR2 FQNEAQ (reference sequence). V shed 6 bases, J shed 4 bases, and the junction held 5 bases outside the gene matches. This clone was seen only a few times. Its antigen is undetermined. Study outcomes and limitations: People with Type 1 diabetes carried modestly yet significantly shorter TCRB CDR3s in all four CD4+ subsets.

This rearrangement joins TRBV7-9 to TRBJ1-4, with 7 bases that match TRBD1. The sample comprised naive CD4+ T cells from blood. The sequence was collected from a young man with type 1 diabetes. DNA of the CDR3: TGTGCCAGCAGGCAGGGACAGAATAATGAAAAACTGTTTTTT. Amino acids: CASRQGQNNEKLFF.